The clone carrying this TCR beta chain was observed a handful of times. These data come from a study of T-cell memory formation after mild COVID-19. Between the trimmed V and J ends, which lost 1 base and 4 bases, there was a span of 13 bases. Germline assignment: CDR1 DFQATT and CDR2 SNEGSKA (reference sequence). This CDR3 is 15 amino acids long. TCRdb recomputed calls from the 5' RACE reads with MiXCR, one row per CDR3 protein. The sample has under 40,000 distinct CDR3 sequences; around 6.1% are singletons. This clonotype originated in an adult who had mild COVID-19 (a few samples of this study predate the infection). Cell type and time point are not known. The sample taken for sequencing was PBMCs or a T cell subset sorted from them (not recorded which). The gene calls are TRBV20-1 and TRBJ2-2; D remains unclear. CDR3 in amino acids: CSARVRSSTTGELFF. The CDR3, as DNA: TGCAGTGCTAGAGTGCGGAGCAGTACCACCGGGGAGCTGTTTTTT.